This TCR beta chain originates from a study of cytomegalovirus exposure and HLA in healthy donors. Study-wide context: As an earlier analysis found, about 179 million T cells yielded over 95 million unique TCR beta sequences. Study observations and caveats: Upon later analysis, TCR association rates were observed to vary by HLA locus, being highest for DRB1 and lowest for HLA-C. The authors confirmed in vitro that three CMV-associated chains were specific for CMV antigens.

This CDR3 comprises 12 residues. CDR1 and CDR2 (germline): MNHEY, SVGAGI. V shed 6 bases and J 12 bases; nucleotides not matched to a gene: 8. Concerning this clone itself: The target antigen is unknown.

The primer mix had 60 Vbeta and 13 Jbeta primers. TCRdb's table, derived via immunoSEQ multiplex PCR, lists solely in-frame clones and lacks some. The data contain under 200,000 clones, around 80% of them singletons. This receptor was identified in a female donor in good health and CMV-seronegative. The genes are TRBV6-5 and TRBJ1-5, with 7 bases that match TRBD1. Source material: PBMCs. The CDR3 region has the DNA TGTGCCAGCAGCTCCCGACAGGGCGGCCAGCATTTT. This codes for CASSSRQGGQHF.